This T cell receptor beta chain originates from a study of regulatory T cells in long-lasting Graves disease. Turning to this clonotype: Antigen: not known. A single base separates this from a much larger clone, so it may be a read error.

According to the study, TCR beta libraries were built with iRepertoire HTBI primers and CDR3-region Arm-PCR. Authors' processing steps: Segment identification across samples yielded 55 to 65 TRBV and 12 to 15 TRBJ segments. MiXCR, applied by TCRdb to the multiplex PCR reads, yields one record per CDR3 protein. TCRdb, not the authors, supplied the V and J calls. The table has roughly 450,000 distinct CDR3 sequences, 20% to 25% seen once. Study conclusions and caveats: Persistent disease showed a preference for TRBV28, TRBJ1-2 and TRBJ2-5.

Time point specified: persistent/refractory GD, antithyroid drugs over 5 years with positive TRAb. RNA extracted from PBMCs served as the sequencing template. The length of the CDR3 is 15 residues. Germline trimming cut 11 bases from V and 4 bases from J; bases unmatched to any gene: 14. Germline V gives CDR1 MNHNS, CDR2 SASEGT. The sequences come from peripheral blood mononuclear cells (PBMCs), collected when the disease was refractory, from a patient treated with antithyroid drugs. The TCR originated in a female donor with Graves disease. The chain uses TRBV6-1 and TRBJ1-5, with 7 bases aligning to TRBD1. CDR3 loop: CAGEGGQLSNQPQHF. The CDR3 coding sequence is TGTGCCGGTGAGGGGGGACAGTTGAGTAATCAGCCCCAGCATTTT.